This T cell receptor beta chain originates from a study of blood T cell repertoires in COVID-19 (dated by TCRdb to the early 2020s). In the study overall: The collaborator samples originated in the United States, Italy and Spain and spanned the acute and convalescent phases of COVID-19. Sample metadata almost always included a de-identified subject ID, COVID-19 status, age in years and sex. Where available, HLA class I and class II types were taken from metadata supplied by the sample provider and were not determined by assay-based typing. The prospective study material was composed of cDNA or gDNA derived from T cells, B-cell-depleted T cells, or PBMCs. The repertoires were released in a freely available public database intended as a resource for research on the immune response to SARS-CoV-2. The samples were drawn from the first 160 participants of the ongoing ImmuneRACE study and from some 1,300 subjects provided by 6 global collaborators. The dataset comprised deeply sampled blood TCRbeta repertoires from subjects exposed to, actively infected with, or recovered from COVID-19.

Whole blood was collected in K2EDTA tubes by collaborating institutions according to the institutions' own protocols. For TCRbeta analysis, collaborator samples were shipped as frozen whole blood, as isolated PBMCs, or as DNA extracted from either sample type. As regards this clone: Its binding antigen is unknown. No quality values exist for individual bases; no much larger clone is one base distant.

TCRbeta CDR3 regions were amplified from genomic DNA using the immunoSEQ Assay, a bias-controlled multiplex PCR. On the study's bioinformatics: Within the assay, amplification of reference gene primers was used to estimate how many nucleated cells each sample contained. To quantify the absolute abundance of each unique TCRbeta CDR3 rearrangement, sequence reads were collapsed and filtered. For each sample, productive Simpson clonality was calculated as the square root of Simpson's diversity index over productive rearrangements. TCRdb stores this immuneACCESS table with in-frame sequences only. Part of the clones is absent; in the studies checked, under half of the shortfall reflects unresolved V genes, and no reason is known for the rest. Clone size and V and J calls were adopted from that table, with D and trimming inferred from the DNA. Recorded for this sample are some 170,000 clones; more than 75% of them occurred a single time. The leading ten clones occupy approximately 8.7% of the sample.

What the research found in general, with its limitations: Clinical and demographic metadata were provided uncurated, with the amount varying by source and participant.

CDR1 and CDR2 (SGHRS, YFSETQ) derive from the germline V gene. The V end gives up 3 bases and the J end 8 bases, leaving 8 bases in the junction not matched to a gene. The CDR3 measures 14 amino acids from cysteine to phenylalanine. Of the read, only the CDR3 DNA is kept; its 42 bases are in frame from base 1. This chain joins TRBV5-1 to TRBJ1-2, with 9 junctional bases fitting TRBD1. This TCR was recovered from an older woman with acute or convalescent COVID-19. Sequenced: peripheral blood. The DNA sequence is TGCGCCAGCAGCTCGGGACAGGGCATAGGGGGCTACACCTTC. It codes for CASSSGQGIGGYTF.